This T cell receptor beta chain was documented in a study of early T cells in non-severe SARS-CoV-2 infection. For the study at large: Sequencing used unsorted whole-blood bulk RNA, so chains lack pairing.

Individual cDNA molecules were tagged with unique molecular identifiers. MiXCR, applied by TCRdb to the 5' RACE reads, yields one record per CDR3 protein. Here the sample spans around 60,000 distinct CDR3 sequences, roughly 9.7% being singletons. In regard to this clonotype: Its antigen is as yet unknown.

The trim removed 6 bases at V and 2 bases at J, leaving 10 bases unmatched. This CDR3 region has 16 residues. CDR1 LGHNA and CDR2 YSLEER come from the germline V gene. Study-level points and caveats: Private and CD4 specificities were missed by VDJdb matching, skewed to anti-spike CD8.

The gene calls are TRBV4-3 and TRBJ2-7; 10 nucleotides match TRBD2. The receptor was isolated from an adult who was a healthcare worker with PCR-confirmed SARS-CoV-2 infection or an uninfected control (not recorded which). Material: whole blood. This chain's CDR3 is CASRNHGLAETYEQYF. DNA of the CDR3: TGCGCCAGCAGAAACCACGGACTAGCGGAGACCTACGAGCAGTACTTC.